The entry that follows covers one T cell receptor beta chain sequence. The antigen is unknown. It was CD45RO-negative cells, positively selected for CCR7, that made up naive CD8 cells, with terminally differentiated effector memory CD45RA+ cells excluded. TCRdb's table, derived via immunoSEQ multiplex PCR, lists solely in-frame clones and lacks some. The data contain about 2.1 million clones, around 95% of them singletons. The CDR3 is made up of 12 amino acids. Germline values: CDR1 SGHRS, CDR2 YFSETQ. V lost 4 bases to trimming and J lost 6 bases; unmatched junction nucleotides: 2. The data originate from a study of shared clonotypes between healthy human individuals. Broader study findings: Larger richness was generally estimated for naive than memory subsets.

The sequencing input was naive CD8+ T cells from PBMCs. The chain combines TRBV5-1 with TRBJ2-7; 9 positions agree with TRBD1. The receptor's source is a man younger than 30 in good health. Some clones in this sample may be carry-over from other donors' samples. The CDR3 DNA follows: TGCGCCAGCAGCACGACAGGGGGCGAGCAGTACTTC. This encodes CASSTTGGEQYF.